Below, 8 T cell receptor beta chains from the same sample are listed, as sequenced in a study of OX40 agonist ivuxolimab in advanced cancers. Method: immunoSEQ multiplex PCR; TCRdb's copy keeps in-frame clones and lacks some. Of 42,000 or so clones listed, roughly four fifths were seen once; the top ten hold roughly 25%. The sample consisted of CD4+ or CD8+ T cells sorted from blood, taken in a trial of the OX40 agonist ivuxolimab. The source is an adult with an advanced solid tumor such as melanoma, head and neck, liver or kidney cancer.

The chain is built from TRBV6-5 and TRBJ1-1; D is ambiguous. The CDR3 is 11 amino acids. The V end was cut by 7 bases, the J end by 5 bases, with 8 bases between. CDR1 is MNHEY and CDR2 is SVGAGI in the germline V gene. In nucleotides, the CDR3 is TGTGCCAGCATAAAAAGAACTGAAGCTTTCTTT. This encodes CASIKRTEAFF.

This clone was found a few times. The genes are TRBV7-8 and TRBJ2-7; D might be TRBD2 (5 bases). The CDR3 consists of 13 residues. CDR1 SGHVS and CDR2 FQNEAQ come from the germline V gene. Trimming cost V 6 bases and J 5 bases, with 14 bases left between them. The CDR3 nucleotides are TGTGCCAGCAGTCACACGGGGTGGAACGAGCAGTACTTC. Amino acid sequence: CASSHTGWNEQYF.

The chain recombines TRBV11-2 with TRBJ2-7, with TRBD1 matching 7 bases. With V trimmed by 5 bases and J by 3 bases, 4 bases remained unmatched. The CDR3 runs to 13 residues. Per germline, CDR1 SGHAT and CDR2 FQNNGV. The CDR3 reads CASSGTELYEQYF. DNA of the CDR3: TGTGCCAGCAGCGGGACAGAGCTCTACGAGCAGTACTTC. Together with reference TRBV11-2 and TRBJ2-7, the CDR3 gives the full variable domain: EAGVAQSPRYKIIEKRQSVAFWCNPISGHATLYWYQQILGQGPKLLIQFQNNGVVDDSQLPKDRFSAERLKGVDSTLKIQPAKLEDSAVYLCASSGTELYEQYFGPGTRLTVT.

J is TRBJ2-3 and V is TRBV18, with 8 bases matching TRBD2. This CDR3 comprises 15 residues. With 4 bases clipped from V and 2 bases from J, the junction kept 5 bases outside the gene matches. Germline V gives CDR1 KGHSH, CDR2 LQKENI. The CDR3: CASSLSGGVTDTQYF. For the CDR3, the DNA is TGTGCCAGCTCACTTTCCGGGGGGGTCACAGATACGCAGTATTTT.

The rearrangement joins TRBV5-1 to TRBJ2-1; 14 bases match TRBD2. This CDR3 is 17 amino acids long. Germline assignment: CDR1 SGHRS and CDR2 YFSETQ. V gave up 4 bases and J gave up 2 bases; unmatched junction bases: 5. The CDR3 spells CASSRGLAGETYNEQFF. In nucleotides, the CDR3 is TGCGCCAGCAGCAGGGGACTAGCGGGAGAAACCTACAATGAGCAGTTCTTC.

About this clone itself: One end of the junction fails to match germline, which may point to a read error. The chain has TRBV7-7 and TRBJ1-3; 7 bases align to TRBD1. The CDR3 has 15 amino acids. Germline lookup yields CDR1 SSHAT and CDR2 FNYEAQ (reference sequence). In DNA form, the CDR3 reads TGTGCTAGCAGCTTATCCACAGGGGTAGGAAACACCATATATTTT. This gives the protein CASSLSTGVGNTIYF. The full variable domain, its missing parts supplied by reference TRBV7-7 and TRBJ1-3, is GAGVSQSPRYKVTKRGQDVTLRCDPISSHATLYWYQQALGQGPEFLTYFNYEAQPDKSGLPSDRFSAERPEGSISTLTIQRTEQRDSAMYRCASSLSTGVGNTIYFGEGSWLTVV.

This chain links TRBV4-2 with TRBJ2-7; TRBD2 is a possible D gene (5 bases). V was shortened by 1 base and J by 6 bases, with 13 bases between the two germline ends. Germline-derived CDR1 and CDR2 are LGHNA and YNFKEQ. This CDR3 is 14 amino acids long. The CDR3 sequence: CASSQGMRVGEQYF. Written as DNA, the CDR3 is TGTGCCAGCAGCCAAGGAATGAGGGTGGGCGAGCAGTACTTC.

The V and J genes are TRBV15 and TRBJ1-6, with D hard to call. This CDR3 is built from 15 residues. The germline V and J ends were trimmed by 2 bases and 9 bases, with 14 bases remaining between them. CDR1 and CDR2 from the germline V gene are LNHNV and YYDKDF (reference sequence). In DNA form, the CDR3 reads TGTGCCACCAGCAGATCCAAACCCGGCGGTTCACCCCTCCACTTT. It codes for CATSRSKPGGSPLHF.